Each of the 27 T cell receptor beta chains below was sequenced from the same sample in a study of control samples from healthy donors and cancer patients. Profiled with immunoSEQ multiplex PCR; TCRdb holds only in-frame clones, not every one. The profile covers under 70,000 clones, with roughly 95% appearing a single time and 1.1% taken by the ten largest. The sample was blood. The source is a woman under 30 in good health.

This chain uses TRBV5-4 with TRBJ1-1; TRBD1 is a possible D gene (6 bases). CDR3 length: 14 amino acids. The V gene lost 4 bases and the J gene lost 3 bases, with 13 bases spanning the gap. Germline CDR1 and CDR2: SGHNT and YYREEE (reference sequence). This chain's CDR3 is CASSLQGRHTEAFF. CDR3 DNA sequence: TGTGCCAGCAGCCTACAGGGCCGACACACTGAAGCTTTCTTT. Drawing the rest from reference TRBV5-4 and TRBJ1-1, the complete variable domain is ETGVTQSPTHLIKTRGQQVTLRCSSQSGHNTVSWYQQALGQGPQFIFQYYREEENGRGNFPPRFSGLQFPNYSSELNVNALELDDSALYLCASSLQGRHTEAFFGQGTRLTVV.

J is TRBJ1-5 and V is TRBV19; maybe TRBD1 (5 bases). CDR3 size: 14 residues. CDR1 is LNHDA and CDR2 is SQIVND in the germline V gene (reference sequence). V was pared by 7 bases and J by 2 bases, with 12 bases between. The CDR3: CASIDEGGNQPQHF. CDR3 in DNA: TGTGCCAGTATTGATGAAGGGGGCAATCAGCCCCAGCATTTT.

The chain couples TRBV27 to TRBJ1-1; possible D gene TRBD1, 5 bases. Per the germline V gene, CDR1 is MNHEY and CDR2 is SMNVEV (reference sequence). V lost 5 bases to trimming and J lost 7 bases, with 14 bases between them. The CDR3 spans 13 residues. CDR3 sequence: CASSRGTIGEAFF. In DNA, the CDR3 is TGTGCCAGCAGTCGTGGGACTATAGGTGAAGCTTTCTTT.

The V and J genes are TRBV20-1 and TRBJ2-7; TRBD2 agrees at 7 bases. Germline CDR1 reads DFQATT; CDR2 reads SNEGSKA (reference sequence). The V segment lost 3 bases and the J segment 3 bases; nucleotides outside the gene matches: 14. CDR3 length: 16 amino acids. The CDR3, as DNA: TGCAGTGCTAGTTATACCGGGGGAGAGCGGGACTACGAGCAGTACTTC. Its protein product is CSASYTGGERDYEQYF.

The chain is built from TRBV28 and TRBJ2-1; D is unresolved. The V and J ends lost 2 bases and 5 bases respectively, with 10 bases between them. The germline CDR1 and CDR2 sequences are MDHEN and SYDVKM. CDR3 length: 14 amino acids. This CDR3 is CASSLPHFNNEQFF. Here the CDR3 DNA reads TGTGCCAGCAGTTTACCGCACTTTAACAATGAGCAGTTCTTC.

The chain couples TRBV4-2 to TRBJ2-1; tentatively, D is TRBD2 (5 bases). Looked up from germline, CDR1 is LGHNA and CDR2 is YNFKEQ. Trimming took 0 bases from V and 12 from J, leaving 9 bases between them. The CDR3 loop spans 12 amino acids. For the CDR3, the DNA is TGTGCCAGCAGCCAAGATATGAGGGTGCAGTTCTTC. It specifies CASSQDMRVQFF.

The rearrangement uses TRBV25-1 and TRBJ1-1; perhaps TRBD1 as D (6 bases). Trimming shortened V by 6 bases and J by 9 bases, and 17 bases separated the two germline ends. Per the germline V gene, CDR1 is MGHDK and CDR2 is SYGVNS. CDR3 length equals 13 residues. CDR3 sequence reads: CASSSNRVLKAFF. For the CDR3, the DNA is TGTGCCAGCAGCTCTAACAGGGTACTGAAAGCTTTCTTT.

The chain carries TRBV10-3 and TRBJ2-1; TRBD2 matches 10 bases. Germline V gene lookup returns CDR1 ENHRY and CDR2 SYGVKD. The CDR3 runs 17 residues. V was pared by 5 bases and J by 4 bases, with 11 bases of the junction left unmatched. The CDR3 here is CAISYSGGAGVYNEQFF. The CDR3 DNA sequence: TGTGCCATCAGTTACAGCGGGGGGGCCGGAGTGTACAATGAGCAGTTCTTC.

V is TRBV20-1 and J is TRBJ2-2; 9 bases fit TRBD2. Germline V gene lookup returns CDR1 DFQATT and CDR2 SNEGSKA (reference sequence). J lost 1 base, V lost 3 bases, and 6 bases had no gene match. This CDR3 comprises 16 residues. CDR3 DNA: TGCAGTGCTAGTAAAAGCGGGGGGTGGAACACCGGGGAGCTGTTTTTT. This codes for CSASKSGGWNTGELFF.

This chain links TRBV4-2 with TRBJ2-1; D perhaps matches TRBD2 (6 bases). Germline CDR1 and CDR2: LGHNA and YNFKEQ. The CDR3 consists of 14 residues. Trimming removed 4 bases from V and 3 bases from J, with 10 bases in between. The CDR3 is CASSPQGGYNEQFF. CDR3 nucleotides: TGTGCCAGCAGCCCCCAGGGAGGCTACAATGAGCAGTTCTTC.

This clone was found once. This sequence joins TRBV20-1 and TRBJ1-2, with D unresolved. The CDR3 consists of 11 residues. The germline V gene encodes CDR1 DFQATT and CDR2 SNEGSKA (reference sequence). With 2 bases removed from V and 4 bases from J, the gap between germline ends came to 5 bases. The CDR3 DNA sequence: TGCAGTGCTAGATTTGGCTATGGCTACACCTTC. Encoded protein: CSARFGYGYTF.

The chain links TRBV12-3 or TRBV12-4 to TRBJ1-2; D may be TRBD1 (5 bases). The CDR3 runs 13 residues. The ends were cut back, 6 bases at V and 8 bases at J, with 16 bases in the middle. The CDR3 reads CASRPGPAYGYTF. The CDR3 coding sequence is TGTGCCAGCAGACCGGGGCCCGCGTACGGCTACACCTTC.

A single count supports this clone. The chain combines TRBV4-1 with TRBJ1-2, with D unresolved. This CDR3 spans 14 amino acids. CDR1 and CDR2 (germline): MGHRA, YSYEKL. Trimming shortened V by 6 bases and J by 5 bases, and 16 bases separated the two germline ends. The CDR3 spells CASSRGQSLYGYTF. Here the CDR3 DNA reads TGCGCCAGCAGTCGAGGCCAGAGCCTATATGGCTACACCTTC.

The CDR3 loop is CASMKNRGADGQPQHF. In nucleotides, the CDR3 is TGTGCCAGCATGAAAAACAGGGGGGCGGACGGACAGCCCCAGCATTTT. The rearrangement joins TRBV2 to TRBJ1-5; 8 bases line up with TRBD1. Germline lookup yields CDR1 SNHLY and CDR2 FYNNEI. V was pared by 7 bases and J by 7 bases, with 15 bases of the junction left unmatched. This CDR3 has 16 amino acids.

The chain joins TRBV6-5 to TRBJ1-1; D perhaps matches TRBD1 (5 bases). The germline V gene encodes CDR1 MNHEY and CDR2 SVGAGI. V was clipped by 4 bases and J by 0 bases, with 9 bases between them. The CDR3 is 14 residues long. CDR3 sequence: CASSWGLLNTEAFF. DNA for the CDR3: TGTGCCAGCAGTTGGGGACTCTTGAACACTGAAGCTTTCTTT.

CDR3 protein: CASSVVLGLGQPQHF. CDR3 coding DNA: TGTGCCAGCAGCGTAGTTCTGGGTCTAGGTCAGCCCCAGCATTTT. The chain is built from TRBV9 and TRBJ1-5; no reliable D call. Trimming removed 0 bases from V and 6 bases from J, with 13 bases in between. The CDR3 runs 15 residues. Germline assignment: CDR1 SGDLS and CDR2 YYNGEE.

The chain uses TRBV6-6 and TRBJ1-2; TRBD1 matches 8 bases. The CDR3 runs 14 residues. CDR1 is MNHNY, CDR2 SVGAGI, per germline (reference sequence). The trim removed 5 bases at V and 4 bases at J, leaving 6 bases unmatched. DNA for the CDR3: TGTGCCAGCAGTCTCTGGACAGGGCGCTATGGCTACACCTTC. This gives the protein CASSLWTGRYGYTF.

V is TRBV6-5 and J is TRBJ2-1; D remains ambiguous. Per germline, CDR1 MNHEY and CDR2 SVGAGI. CDR3 size: 14 residues. Trimming pared 2 bases from V and 5 bases from J, leaving 10 bases between. CDR3 DNA sequence: TGTGCCAGCAGTTACACGGGCCCCCACAATGAGCAGTTCTTC. This gives the protein CASSYTGPHNEQFF.

The CDR3 DNA reads as TGTGCCAGCAGCTTAGGAGGTGGGGGATCGCATAACTATGGCTACACCTTC. It is translated as CASSLGGGGSHNYGYTF. The chain combines TRBV7-6 with TRBJ1-2; weak D call: TRBD1 (5 bases). Germline V gene lookup returns CDR1 SGHVS and CDR2 FNYEAQ. CDR3 size: 17 residues. Trimming left V 1 base short and J 1 base short, with 16 bases between. Supplemented by reference TRBV7-6 and TRBJ1-2, the full variable domain reads GAGVSQSPRYKVTKRGQDVALRCDPISGHVSLYWYRQALGQGPEFLTYFNYEAQQDKSGLPNDRFSAERPEGSISTLTIQRTEQRDSAMYRCASSLGGGGSHNYGYTFGSGTRLTVV.

The V and J genes are TRBV2 and TRBJ2-6; D is perhaps TRBD2 (5 bases). CDR3 length: 17 residues. The germline CDR1 and CDR2 sequences are SNHLY and FYNNEI. V shed 4 bases and J shed 1 base, with 14 bases lying between them. CDR3 nucleotide sequence: TGTGCCAGCAGTGCGGGGTGGGGTTCTTCTGGGGCCAACGTCCTGACTTTC. Its protein product is CASSAGWGSSGANVLTF. Full variable domain (outside the CDR3, taken from reference TRBV2 and TRBJ2-6): EPEVTQTPSHQVTQMGQEVILRCVPISNHLYFYWYRQILGQKVEFLVSFYNNEISEKSEIFDDQFSVERPDGSNFTLKIRSTKLEDSAMYFCASSAGWGSSGANVLTFGAGSRLTVL.

This clone was counted only a few times. The chain couples TRBV9 to TRBJ2-2; TRBD2 aligns across 7 bases. The CDR3 is made up of 16 amino acids. Germline V gene sequence: CDR1 SGDLS, CDR2 YYNGEE. With 0 bases clipped from V and 7 bases from J, the junction kept 9 bases outside the gene matches. CDR3 protein: CASSVGTSDWGGELFF. CDR3 in DNA: TGTGCCAGCAGCGTAGGAACTAGCGACTGGGGCGGGGAGCTGTTTTTT. The whole variable domain, filled in from reference TRBV9 and TRBJ2-2, reads DSGVTQTPKHLITATGQRVTLRCSPRSGDLSVYWYQQSLDQGLQFLIQYYNGEERAKGNILERFSAQQFPDLHSELNLSSLELGDSALYFCASSVGTSDWGGELFFGEGSRLTVL.

This chain links TRBV25-1 with TRBJ2-5; tentatively, D is TRBD1 or TRBD2 (5 bases each). V was cut by 4 bases and J by 1 base, with 13 bases left in between. CDR3 length: 15 residues. CDR1 MGHDK and CDR2 SYGVNS come from the germline V gene. CDR3 loop: CASSGSGAIQETQYF. The CDR3 nucleotides are TGTGCCAGCAGTGGATCCGGGGCCATCCAAGAGACCCAGTACTTC.

V and J are TRBV7-2 and TRBJ1-3; the D gene is possibly TRBD1 (6 bases). Per the germline V gene, CDR1 is SGHTA and CDR2 is FQGNSA. The CDR3 sequence is 14 residues long. Trimming removed 5 bases at V and 2 bases at J, with 10 bases between. The CDR3 DNA sequence: TGTGCCAGCAGCCTACGGACAGCTGGAAACACCATATATTTT. This codes for CASSLRTAGNTIYF.

The gene calls are TRBV7-9 and TRBJ1-1, with a tentative D call TRBD1 (6 bases). CDR1 and CDR2 from the germline V gene are SEHNR and FQNEAQ (reference sequence). Deletions cut 3 bases from V and 5 bases from J, with 13 bases between. The CDR3 has 14 amino acids. DNA for the CDR3: TGTGCCAGCAGCTTTCTCACCAGGGGAACTGAAGCTTTCTTT. Translation gives CASSFLTRGTEAFF.

The rearrangement joins TRBV29-1 to TRBJ2-1, with D hard to call. This CDR3 has 12 residues. CDR1 and CDR2 (germline): SQVTM, ANQGSEA. The V end lost 3 bases, the J end lost 5 bases, and 8 bases lay between the germline ends. CDR3 amino acids: CSVEVRDNEQFF. The CDR3 DNA reads TGCAGCGTTGAGGTGAGAGACAATGAGCAGTTCTTC.

This chain uses TRBV9 with TRBJ2-6; D call uncertain. The germline V and J ends were trimmed by 4 bases and 0 bases, with 8 bases remaining between them. The CDR3 contains 15 residues. Germline V gene data show CDR1 as SGDLS and CDR2 as YYNGEE. The CDR3 loop is CASSPHASGANVLTF. In DNA, the CDR3 is TGTGCCAGCAGCCCACACGCCTCTGGGGCCAACGTCCTGACTTTC.

This rearrangement joins TRBV12-1 to TRBJ1-2. TRBV12-1 is a recognized pseudogene. The CDR3 covers 12 residues. The CDR3 region is CASSSSTEGYTF. The CDR3 DNA is TGTGCCAGCAGCTCTTCAACGGAGGGCTACACCTTC.